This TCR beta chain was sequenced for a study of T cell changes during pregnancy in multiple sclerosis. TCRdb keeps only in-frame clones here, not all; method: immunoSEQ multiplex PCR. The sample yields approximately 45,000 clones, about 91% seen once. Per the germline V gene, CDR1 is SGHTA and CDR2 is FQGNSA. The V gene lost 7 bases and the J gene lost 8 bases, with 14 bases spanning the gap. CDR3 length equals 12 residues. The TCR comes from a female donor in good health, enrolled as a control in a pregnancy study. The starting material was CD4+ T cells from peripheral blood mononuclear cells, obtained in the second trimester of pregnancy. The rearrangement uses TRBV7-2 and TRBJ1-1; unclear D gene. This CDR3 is CASNAAGLEAFF. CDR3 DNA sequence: TGTGCCAGCAACGCCGCAGGATTAGAAGCTTTCTTT.